Listed below are T cell receptor beta chains from one sample, sequenced in a study of early T cells in non-severe SARS-CoV-2 infection. TCRdb reprocessed the 5' RACE reads via MiXCR and lists one record per CDR3 protein. This sample has roughly 70,000 distinct CDR3 sequences, with roughly a fifth found just once. The specimen was whole blood, collected at baseline. Receptor source: an adult who was a healthcare worker with PCR-confirmed SARS-CoV-2 infection or an uninfected control (not recorded which). Both conserved end residues are part of each CDR3. The D gene is left open where the match is weak. Expanded clones are given a class, and other clones once, few, many or no size at all.

j_call clone_size v_call d_call cdr3_nt cdr3_aa
TRBJ2-7 many TRBV4-2 . TGTGCCAGCAGCCAAGATAGCAGCGGCCTGAGGGAGCAGTACTTC CASSQDSSGLREQYF
TRBJ1-4 few TRBV12-3/TRBV12-4 TRBD1 TGTGCCAGCAGTTCCCGCGACAGGGCTAATGAAAAACTGTTTTTT CASSSRDRANEKLFF
TRBJ1-6 . TRBV10-3 . TGTGCCATCAGTAATAATGGGGGTAATTCACCCCTCCACTTT CAISNNGGNSPLHF
TRBJ2-5 few TRBV18 . TGTGCCAGCTCACCCCGTGGGGAGACCCAGTACTTC CASSPRGETQYF
TRBJ1-2 many TRBV19 TRBD1 TGTGCCAGTAGTATCAGGGGGATTAATGGCTACACCTTC CASSIRGINGYTF
TRBJ2-1 many TRBV12-3/TRBV12-4 . TGTGCCAGCACCAGACTGACCGACAATGAGCAGTTCTTC CASTRLTDNEQFF
TRBJ1-4 . TRBV5-1 . TGCGCCAGCAGCTTGCAAGGGCGGCGGAATGAAAAACTGTTTTTT CASSLQGRRNEKLFF
TRBJ2-5 many TRBV11-2 . TGTGCCAGCAGCCATTTTCGGGGACGCCAAGAGACCCAGTACTTC CASSHFRGRQETQYF
TRBJ1-3 few TRBV6-7 . TGTGCCAGCACCCAAAGGCCGCTTCAATCGTCCAGTTCTGGAAACACCATATATTTT CASTQRPLQSSSSGNTIYF
TRBJ1-2 . TRBV19 . TGTGCCAGTAGTGTGACAGAATATGGCTACACCTTC CASSVTEYGYTF
TRBJ2-1 . TRBV5-4 . TGTGCCAGCAGCTTGGCCGACCTTAGGCGGAATGAGCAGTTCTTC CASSLADLRRNEQFF
TRBJ1-2 many TRBV27 . TGTGCCAGCAGTTTAAGCTGGCTCAGCGGCTACACCTTC CASSLSWLSGYTF
TRBJ1-5 few TRBV2 . TGTGCCAGCAGCGCGACAGGTTTCAATCAGCCCCAGCATTTT CASSATGFNQPQHF
TRBJ2-3 few TRBV7-9 . TGTGCCAGCAGCTTGGCTGGATTATCTACGCAGTATTTT CASSLAGLSTQYF
TRBJ2-7 many TRBV20-1 . TGCAGTGCTAGACAGGACTCCTACGAGCAGTACTTC CSARQDSYEQYF
TRBJ2-7 . TRBV28 TRBD1 TGTGCCAGCAGCAGGACAGGGGGCCACGAGCAGTACTTC CASSRTGGHEQYF
TRBJ1-1 medium-sized TRBV7-6 . TGTGCCAGCAGCATCGGACATGTGGGCACTGAAGCTTTCTTT CASSIGHVGTEAFF
TRBJ1-4 few TRBV12-3/TRBV12-4 TRBD1 TGTGCCAGCAGAAGGACAGGGGGCGGTAATGAAAAACTGTTTTTT CASRRTGGGNEKLFF
TRBJ2-1 . TRBV6-6 TRBD1 TGTGCCAGCTTTGGGTGGGACAGGGCGCCCAATGAGCAGTTCTTC CASFGWDRAPNEQFF
TRBJ2-1 few TRBV5-6 TRBD1 TGTGCCAGCAGCTTGGGAGCGAGACAGGGTACGAATGAGCAGTTCTTC CASSLGARQGTNEQFF
TRBJ2-2 . TRBV6-2/TRBV6-3 . TGTGCCAGCTGGGGAGCAAACACCGGGGAGCTGTTTTTT CASWGANTGELFF
TRBJ2-5 many TRBV6-6 TRBD1 TGTGCCAGCAGTAAAGGGGCAGACCGGGACAGACAAGAGACCCAGTACTTC CASSKGADRDRQETQYF
TRBJ1-2 . TRBV2 TRBD1 TGTGCCAGCAGTGAGACAGGGGGCCGAAACTATGGCTACACCTTC CASSETGGRNYGYTF
TRBJ1-2 . TRBV4-1 . TGCGCCAGCAGCCAAGAACGAGGTGGCTACACCTTC CASSQERGGYTF
TRBJ1-1 few TRBV6-5 TRBD1 TGTGCCACCGGACAGGGGAACACTGAAGCTTTCTTT CATGQGNTEAFF
TRBJ1-5 few TRBV12-3/TRBV12-4 . TGTGCCAGCAGTTTAACTCGGGATCAGCCCCAGCATTTT CASSLTRDQPQHF
TRBJ1-2 . TRBV19 . TGTGCCAGTAGTCCTGGAGACACTCACTATGGCTACACCTTC CASSPGDTHYGYTF
TRBJ1-5 . TRBV7-2 TRBD1 TGTGCCAGCAGCCCACCACCTTCAGGGGGAAATCAGCCCCAGCATTTT CASSPPPSGGNQPQHF
TRBJ1-2 . TRBV25-1 TRBD1 TGTGCCAGCACCCTCAAGGCGGGGCAGGGGGCGAGCTATGGCTACACCTTC CASTLKAGQGASYGYTF
TRBJ1-1 many TRBV12-3/TRBV12-4 . TGTGCCAGCAGTTTCACAGGAGACACTGAAGCTTTCTTT CASSFTGDTEAFF
TRBJ1-2 few TRBV20-1 TRBD1 TGCAGTGCTGCCCCCCGGGACAGAATAAACTATGGCTACACCTTC CSAAPRDRINYGYTF
TRBJ1-5 few TRBV5-8 . TGTGCCAGCAGCTTCGGCAATCAGCCCCAGCATTTT CASSFGNQPQHF
TRBJ1-3 . TRBV9 TRBD1 TGTGCCAGCAGTGCTACAGGGGGCATGGGAAACACCATATATTTT CASSATGGMGNTIYF
TRBJ1-6 . TRBV5-1 TRBD1 TGCGCCAGCAGCGACTCAGGGGGCGCAGGGTCACCCCTCCACTTT CASSDSGGAGSPLHF
TRBJ2-1 many TRBV7-6 . TGTGCCAGCAGCTTAGAGGGGGGTCGGTCCTACAATGAGCAGTTCTTC CASSLEGGRSYNEQFF
TRBJ2-3 . TRBV27 . TGTGCCAGCAGCACCGTGTCAGCCTGGGGGCAGTATTTT CASSTVSAWGQYF
TRBJ1-1 . TRBV13 . TGTGCCAGCAGCTCGCCGCGGCTAATGAACACTGAAGCTTTCTTT CASSSPRLMNTEAFF
TRBJ1-1 . TRBV2 . TGTGCCAGCACCGCGGTGCGCACTGAAGCTTTCTTT CASTAVRTEAFF
TRBJ2-3 . TRBV6-1 . TGTGCCAGCAGTAGAGAGGGAGATACGCAGTATTTT CASSREGDTQYF
TRBJ2-1 few TRBV20-1 TRBD2 TGCAGTGCTAGAGATCCGGCTAGCGGAAACAATGAGCAGTTCTTC CSARDPASGNNEQFF
TRBJ1-2 . TRBV2 . TGTGCCAGCGTGGGGGACAAGTATGGCTACACCTTC CASVGDKYGYTF
TRBJ1-2 few TRBV12-3/TRBV12-4 . TGTGCCAGCAGTCGCGGGGCCTGGGGCTACACCTTC CASSRGAWGYTF
TRBJ2-5 few TRBV3-1 TRBD2 TGTGCCAGCAGCCAAGACCAGGGGCTAGCGGGGGGCCGACAGTACTTC CASSQDQGLAGGRQYF
TRBJ1-2 many TRBV5-1 . TGCGCCAGCAGCTTGGGACTCACCAGGGGTTATGGCTACACCTTC CASSLGLTRGYGYTF
TRBJ1-1 . TRBV12-3/TRBV12-4 . TGTGCCAGCAGTCCGATACAGGGAACTGAAGCTTTCTTT CASSPIQGTEAFF